The rows below give T cell receptor beta chains drawn from one sample of a study of human T cells and chemical hapten exposure. TCRdb recomputed calls from the 5' RACE reads with MiXCR, one row per CDR3 protein. This table has 130,000 or so distinct CDR3 sequences, 4.1% appearing once. The receptors were gathered from a female donor in good health. CDR3s include the opening cysteine and the closing phenylalanine or tryptophan. Each record gives: V gene, D gene, J gene, clone size, CDR3 DNA, CDR3 protein. The D gene is left open where the match is weak. The size field is filled for only some rows; it gives once, few, many or a size class.

>TRBV20-1|-|TRBJ1-5|many
TGCAGTGCTAGAGGACAGGTCAATCAGCCCCAGCATTTT
CSARGQVNQPQHF
>TRBV3-1|-|TRBJ1-5|many
TGTGCCAGCAGCCAAGATTTCAGGGGCCTCACCCCCCAGCATTTT
CASSQDFRGLTPQHF
>TRBV12-3/TRBV12-4|-|TRBJ1-6|many
TGTGCCAGCAGTTTATCCCCCGGCGGACGTTGGAATTCACCCCTCCACTTT
CASSLSPGGRWNSPLHF
>TRBV5-1|-|TRBJ2-3|many
TGCGCCAGCAGCTTGGACCGGGGGCGGCGAGATACGCAGTATTTT
CASSLDRGRRDTQYF
>TRBV12-3/TRBV12-4|-|TRBJ1-5|-
TGTGCCAGCAGTGACGGGTATCAGCCCCAGCATTTT
CASSDGYQPQHF
>TRBV20-1|-|TRBJ1-1|-
TGCAGTGCTACCTCCTGGGCCATGAACACTGAAGCTTTCTTT
CSATSWAMNTEAFF
>TRBV20-1|TRBD2|TRBJ2-3|many
TGCAGTGCTAGTGGGACTAGCGGGGGTATGGATACGCAGTATTTT
CSASGTSGGMDTQYF
>TRBV6-2/TRBV6-3|-|TRBJ1-4|many
TGTGCCAGCAGCCGCCGGGAAAAACTGTTTTTT
CASSRREKLFF
>TRBV20-1|TRBD1|TRBJ1-6|medium-sized
TGCAGTGCCCCGGGACAGGGGGATTGGTCACCCCTCCACTTT
CSAPGQGDWSPLHF
>TRBV25-1|-|TRBJ1-1|many
TGTGCCAGCAGTGGCGGGTTGGTTTCGGGGCCCACTGAAGCTTTCTTT
CASSGGLVSGPTEAFF
>TRBV7-2|TRBD1|TRBJ2-4|many
TGTGCCAGCAGCTTAGCGCTGGGACAGGTACCGGACATTCAGTACTTC
CASSLALGQVPDIQYF
>TRBV5-4|-|TRBJ1-1|many
TGTGCCAGCAGCTCCCGGGTCCTCACTGAAGCTTTCTTT
CASSSRVLTEAFF
>TRBV20-1|-|TRBJ2-7|many
TGCAGGGTCGGACCTGCATACGAGCAGTACTTC
CRVGPAYEQYF
>TRBV24-1|-|TRBJ2-6|many
TGTGCCACCACCGTGGAAGGCGGGGTTCCCCCCAACTCTGGGGCCAACGTCCTGACTTTC
CATTVEGGVPPNSGANVLTF
>TRBV7-7|-|TRBJ2-5|few
TGTGCTAGCAGCTGTCGTCAGAAAGAGACCCAGTACTTC
CASSCRQKETQYF
>TRBV4-2|-|TRBJ1-5|many
TGTGCCAGCAGCCAAGCCCAGGGAAGCAATCAGCCCCAGCATTTT
CASSQAQGSNQPQHF
>TRBV7-2|TRBD2|TRBJ2-3|many
TGTGCCAGCAGCTTAGGGGGCGGGGGGGCCACAGATACGCAGTATTTT
CASSLGGGGATDTQYF
>TRBV12-3/TRBV12-4|-|TRBJ2-1|many
TGTGCCAGCAGCAAATCAATGCGCTCCTACAATGAGCAGTTCTTC
CASSKSMRSYNEQFF
>TRBV12-3/TRBV12-4|TRBD2|TRBJ2-1|many
TGTGCCAGCAGTTTGGGGATTGCGGGGGGCAATGAGCAGTTCTTC
CASSLGIAGGNEQFF
>TRBV20-1|TRBD2|TRBJ2-1|many
TGCAGTGTTCAGCTAGCGGATTACAATGAGCAGTTCTTC
CSVQLADYNEQFF
>TRBV30|-|TRBJ2-1|many
TGTGCCTGGGTCTCAGGATTTACCTACAATGAGCAGTTCTTC
CAWVSGFTYNEQFF
>TRBV29-1|-|TRBJ1-3|many
TGCAGCGTTGAAGGAAGGGCGTCTAATGGAAACACCATATATTTT
CSVEGRASNGNTIYF
>TRBV20-1|-|TRBJ1-2|many
TGCAGTGCTAGATTGCCCTATGGCTACACCTTC
CSARLPYGYTF
>TRBV15|TRBD1|TRBJ2-6|many
TGTGCCACCAGCATAGACAGGGGGTCCGGGGCCAACGTCCTGACTTTC
CATSIDRGSGANVLTF
>TRBV20-1|TRBD2|TRBJ2-2|many
TGCAGTGCTAGAGTTGTAGCGGGGGCGCAGAACACCGGGGAGCTGTTTTTT
CSARVVAGAQNTGELFF
>TRBV10-3|-|TRBJ1-5|-
TGTGCCATCAGTGTCGCAGGGAGCAATCAGCCCCAGCATTTT
CAISVAGSNQPQHF
>TRBV7-2|-|TRBJ2-5|-
TGTGCCAGCGGCAGCGGAAGGGTACGCCAAGAGACCCAGTACTTC
CASGSGRVRQETQYF
>TRBV6-5|TRBD1|TRBJ2-1|many
TGTGCCAGCAGCCCTCGACCAGGACAGGTCTCCTACAATGAGCAGTTCTTC
CASSPRPGQVSYNEQFF
>TRBV5-5|TRBD1|TRBJ1-3|many
TGTGCCAGCAGACGACTCTCCGGGACAGGGGCTGGAAACACCATATATTTT
CASRRLSGTGAGNTIYF
>TRBV12-3/TRBV12-4|-|TRBJ1-2|many
TGTGCCAGCAATCGGGGGACTAACTATGGCTACACCTTC
CASNRGTNYGYTF
>TRBV12-3/TRBV12-4|TRBD2|TRBJ2-2|many
TGTGCCAGCAGCCTAAAAAGCGGGGGGCCTGCCGGGGAGCTGTTTTTT
CASSLKSGGPAGELFF
>TRBV12-5|TRBD2|TRBJ2-3|few
TGTGCTAGTGGTTTAGGACTAGCGGGCCGCACAGATACGCAGTATTTT
CASGLGLAGRTDTQYF
>TRBV6-2/TRBV6-3|-|TRBJ2-5|many
TGTGCCAGCAGCCTACCGGCTAGGAGCGGTTGGCAAGAGACCCAGTACTTC
CASSLPARSGWQETQYF
>TRBV18|TRBD1|TRBJ1-1|many
TGTGCCAGCTCACGCACAGGGGGCGTTGGCACTGAAGCTTTCTTT
CASSRTGGVGTEAFF
>TRBV5-5|-|TRBJ2-6|many
TGTGCCAGCATGGAGGGAGCTGGGGCCAACGTCCTGACTTTC
CASMEGAGANVLTF
>TRBV12-3/TRBV12-4|-|TRBJ1-3|many
TGTGCCAGCAGTTTAAAAGAAGGAAACACCATATATTTT
CASSLKEGNTIYF
>TRBV6-5|-|TRBJ1-3|few
TGTGCCAGCAGAGCGCCCGGACCCCGCTCTGGAAACACCATATATTTT
CASRAPGPRSGNTIYF
>TRBV20-1|TRBD2|TRBJ2-3|many
TGCAGTGCTACCGGGGGGGCCGGGGATACGCAGTATTTT
CSATGGAGDTQYF
>TRBV10-3|TRBD2|TRBJ2-6|many
TGTGCCATCAACTCGGGGGGATCTGGGGCCAACGTCCTGACTTTC
CAINSGGSGANVLTF
>TRBV2|-|TRBJ2-1|many
TGTGCCAGCAGTCCGGAGACTTTAAATGACAATGAGCAGTTCTTC
CASSPETLNDNEQFF
>TRBV7-9|TRBD1|TRBJ2-7|few
TGTGCCAGCAGCTTATTGCTTCACCGGGACAGCCCTTCCTACGAGCAGTACTTC
CASSLLLHRDSPSYEQYF
>TRBV7-8|-|TRBJ1-5|few
TGTGCCAGCAGCTTAGTAGGGGGGCGTCAGCCCCAGCATTTT
CASSLVGGRQPQHF
>TRBV29-1|-|TRBJ1-2|many
TGCAGCGGGGAAGGCGGGGATGGCTACACCTTC
CSGEGGDGYTF
>TRBV6-5|TRBD2|TRBJ2-3|many
TGTGCCAGCAGAACTAGCGGGGGTAGCACAGATACGCAGTATTTT
CASRTSGGSTDTQYF
>TRBV2|-|TRBJ1-2|many
TGTGCCAGCAGTGATTTTAAGGGTACCGATGGCTACACCTTC
CASSDFKGTDGYTF
>TRBV7-2|TRBD2|TRBJ2-3|many
TGTGCCAGCAGCTTGGGACTAGCGGGGGGGCGGACAGATACGCAGTATTTT
CASSLGLAGGRTDTQYF
>TRBV7-6|-|TRBJ2-7|many
TGTGCCAGCAGCTCTTTGGGGGATTACGAGCAGTACTTC
CASSSLGDYEQYF
>TRBV11-1|-|TRBJ2-1|few
TGTGCCAGCAACCCTGACAGATCCCCCCCTCTCAATGAGCAGTTCTTC
CASNPDRSPPLNEQFF
>TRBV15|-|TRBJ1-2|few
TGTGCCACCAGCAGAGATAACCGGGGCGGTCTCCGCTACACCTTC
CATSRDNRGGLRYTF
>TRBV29-1|-|TRBJ1-5|many
TGCAGCGTTGGGGGAGATCAGCCCCAGCATTTT
CSVGGDQPQHF
>TRBV29-1|TRBD1|TRBJ2-7|many
TGCAGCGTTGAGCCAGGACAGGGCGCCTACGAGCAGTACTTC
CSVEPGQGAYEQYF
>TRBV24-1|TRBD2|TRBJ2-2|many
TGTGCCACCAGTGATGAAGCGGGGCGGGTCACCGGGGAGCTGTTTTTT
CATSDEAGRVTGELFF
>TRBV5-1|-|TRBJ2-7|-
TGCGCCAGCAGATGGGGTGTACAGGTTTCCACCTACGAGCAGTACTTC
CASRWGVQVSTYEQYF
>TRBV4-2|TRBD1|TRBJ1-1|many
TGTGCCAGCAGCCAAGCGTCAGGGGGCGCGGATGAAGCTTTCTTT
CASSQASGGADEAFF
>TRBV20-1|-|TRBJ2-3|many
TGCAGTGCTCTCCCCTGGGGGGATCAGCAGTATTTT
CSALPWGDQQYF